This record looks at one T cell receptor beta chain sequence and its context. Its antigen is unknown. The entry originates in a study of T cells after yellow fever vaccination. The V and J ends lost 4 bases and 0 bases respectively, with 15 bases between them. This CDR3 is built from 16 residues. In TCRdb, the 5' RACE reads were re-called with MiXCR into one record per CDR3 protein. The table has around 500,000 distinct CDR3 sequences, just over 20% seen once; the top ten hold around 17%. Notes on the study in general: The booster response re-showed most primary clones: 95% to 96% CD4, about 89% CD8.

The TCR was taken from a man aged 18 to 29 who received the YFV17D yellow fever vaccine. Specimen: PBMCs, collected about 21 days after the first yellow fever vaccination. This chain connects TRBV12-3 or TRBV12-4 to TRBJ1-2; tentatively, D is TRBD1 (6 bases). The CDR3 nucleotides are TGTGCCAGCAGTTCCCCAACAGGGATAACTAACTATGGCTACACCTTC. This codes for CASSSPTGITNYGYTF.